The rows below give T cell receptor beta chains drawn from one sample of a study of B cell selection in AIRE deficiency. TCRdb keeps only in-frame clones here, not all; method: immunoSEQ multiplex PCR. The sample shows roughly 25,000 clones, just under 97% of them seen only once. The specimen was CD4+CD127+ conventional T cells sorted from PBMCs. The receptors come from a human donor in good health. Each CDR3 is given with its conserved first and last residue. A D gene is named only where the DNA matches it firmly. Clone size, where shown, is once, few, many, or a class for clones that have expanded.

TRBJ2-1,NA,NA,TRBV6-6,TGTGCCAGCTTGGCGGGGCGTGAGCAGTTCTTC,CASLAGREQFF
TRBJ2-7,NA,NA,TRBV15,TGTGCCACCAGCGCCGGGACTCTTTCCTACGAGCAGTACTTC,CATSAGTLSYEQYF
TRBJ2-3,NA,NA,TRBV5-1,TGCGCCAGCAGCTTGGAGGGGGGGTCTAGTAGCACAGATACGCAGTATTTT,CASSLEGGSSSTDTQYF
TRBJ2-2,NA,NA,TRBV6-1,TGTGCCAGCAGACAGGGTAGGAACACCGGGGAGCTGTTTTTT,CASRQGRNTGELFF
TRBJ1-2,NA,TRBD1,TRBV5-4,TGTGCCAGCACCCTAAGACAGGGAGGCGGGCGGTGGGCCTCTGGCTACACCTTC,CASTLRQGGGRWASGYTF
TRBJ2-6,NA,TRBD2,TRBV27,TGTGCCAGCACCAAGCGGCGGGAGACTGGGGCCAACGTCCTGACTTTC,CASTKRRETGANVLTF
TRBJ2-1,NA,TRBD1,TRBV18,TGTGCCAGCTCACCATTAATCCTTTGGGTCCCAAGCCCAGGGGGTGAGCAGTTCTTC,CASSPLILWVPSPGGEQFF
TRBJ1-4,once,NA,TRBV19,TGTGCCAGTAGCCAAATAGCCGAGTCCAATGAAAAACTGTTTTTT,CASSQIAESNEKLFF
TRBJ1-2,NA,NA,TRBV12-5,TGTGCTAGTGGTTTAAGGAACTATGGCTACACCTTC,CASGLRNYGYTF
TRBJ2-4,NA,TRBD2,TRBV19,TGTGCCAGTAGTGAGCTAGCGGCTCTTGGGGACATTCAGTACTTC,CASSELAALGDIQYF